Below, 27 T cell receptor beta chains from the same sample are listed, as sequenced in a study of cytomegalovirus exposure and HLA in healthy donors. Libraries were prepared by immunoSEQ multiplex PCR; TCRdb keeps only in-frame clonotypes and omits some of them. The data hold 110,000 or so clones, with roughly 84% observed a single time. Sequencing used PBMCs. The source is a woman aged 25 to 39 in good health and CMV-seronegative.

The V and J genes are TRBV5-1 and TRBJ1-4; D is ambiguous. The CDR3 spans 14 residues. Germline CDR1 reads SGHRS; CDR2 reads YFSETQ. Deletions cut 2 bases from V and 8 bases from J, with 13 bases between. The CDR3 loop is CASSLYGVREKLFF. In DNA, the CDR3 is TGCGCCAGCAGCTTATACGGGGTTCGGGAAAAACTGTTTTTT.

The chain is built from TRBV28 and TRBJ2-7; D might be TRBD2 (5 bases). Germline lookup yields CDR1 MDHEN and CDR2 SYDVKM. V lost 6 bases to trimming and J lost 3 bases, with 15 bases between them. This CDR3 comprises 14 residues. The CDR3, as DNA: TGTGCCAGCAGCCCCGAGGGAATTTTCTACGAGCAGTACTTC. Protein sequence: CASSPEGIFYEQYF.

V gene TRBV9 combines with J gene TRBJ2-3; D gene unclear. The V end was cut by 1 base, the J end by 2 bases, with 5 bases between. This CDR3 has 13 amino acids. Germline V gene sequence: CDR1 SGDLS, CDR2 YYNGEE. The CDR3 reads CASSVIDTDTQYF. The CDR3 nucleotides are TGTGCCAGCAGCGTAATAGACACAGATACGCAGTATTTT.

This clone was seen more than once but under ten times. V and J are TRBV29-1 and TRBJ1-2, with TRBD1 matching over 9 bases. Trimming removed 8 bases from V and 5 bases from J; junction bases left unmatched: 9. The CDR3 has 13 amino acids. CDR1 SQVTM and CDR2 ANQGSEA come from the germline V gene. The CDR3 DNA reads TGCAGCACCTCCGGGACAGGGATGTATGGCTACACCTTC. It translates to CSTSGTGMYGYTF.

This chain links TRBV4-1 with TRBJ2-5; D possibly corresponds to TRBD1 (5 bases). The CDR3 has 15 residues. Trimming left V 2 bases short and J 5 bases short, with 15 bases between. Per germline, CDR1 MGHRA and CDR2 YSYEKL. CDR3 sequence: CASSQLGLSSETQYF. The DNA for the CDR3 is TGCGCCAGCAGCCAACTGGGGCTATCGTCGGAGACCCAGTACTTC.

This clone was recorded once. The chain's CDR3 is CASRSLGTGDNEQFF. CDR3 sequence (DNA): TGTGCCAGCAGATCCCTCGGGACAGGGGACAATGAGCAGTTCTTC. This chain uses TRBV27 with TRBJ2-1; 10 bases are a match to TRBD1. This CDR3 contains 15 residues. J gave up 5 bases and V 6 bases, and 7 bases lay outside the gene matches. CDR1 and CDR2 (germline): MNHEY, SMNVEV (reference sequence).

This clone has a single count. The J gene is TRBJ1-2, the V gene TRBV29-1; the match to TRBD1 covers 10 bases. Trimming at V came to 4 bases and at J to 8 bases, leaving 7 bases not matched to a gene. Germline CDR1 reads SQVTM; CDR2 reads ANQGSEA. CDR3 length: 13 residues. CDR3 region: CSVAPGTGVGYTF. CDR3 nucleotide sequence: TGCAGCGTTGCCCCAGGGACAGGGGTCGGCTACACCTTC. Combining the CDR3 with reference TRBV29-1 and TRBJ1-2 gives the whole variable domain SAVISQKPSRDICQRGTSLTIQCQVDSQVTMMFWYRQQPGQSLTLIATANQGSEATYESGFVIDKFPISRPNLTFSTLTVSNMSPEDSSIYLCSVAPGTGVGYTFGSGTRLTVV.

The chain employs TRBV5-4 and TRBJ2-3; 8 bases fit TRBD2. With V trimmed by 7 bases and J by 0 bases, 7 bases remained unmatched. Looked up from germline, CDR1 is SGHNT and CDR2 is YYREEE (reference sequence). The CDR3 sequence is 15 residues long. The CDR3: CASRDQRGSTDTQYF. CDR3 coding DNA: TGTGCCAGCCGTGACCAGCGGGGGAGCACAGATACGCAGTATTTT.

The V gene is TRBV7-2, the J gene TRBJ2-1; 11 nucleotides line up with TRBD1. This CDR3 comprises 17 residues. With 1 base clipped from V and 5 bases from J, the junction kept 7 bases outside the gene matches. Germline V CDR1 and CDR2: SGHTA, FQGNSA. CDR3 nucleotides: TGTGCCAGCAGCTTAGGCCGGGACAGGGGGTACCACAATGAGCAGTTCTTC. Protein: CASSLGRDRGYHNEQFF.

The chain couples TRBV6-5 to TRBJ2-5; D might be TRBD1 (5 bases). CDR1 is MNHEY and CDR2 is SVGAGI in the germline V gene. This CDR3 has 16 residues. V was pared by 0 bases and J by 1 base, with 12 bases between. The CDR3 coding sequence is TGTGCCAGCAGTTACTCTGGGGTGCAGGGCCAAGAGACCCAGTACTTC. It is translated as CASSYSGVQGQETQYF.

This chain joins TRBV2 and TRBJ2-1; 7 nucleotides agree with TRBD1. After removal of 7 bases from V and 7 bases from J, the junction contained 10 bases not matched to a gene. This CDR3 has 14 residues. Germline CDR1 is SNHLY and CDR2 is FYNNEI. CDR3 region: CASIPGTALNEQFF. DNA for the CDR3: TGTGCCAGCATACCCGGGACAGCGCTGAATGAGCAGTTCTTC. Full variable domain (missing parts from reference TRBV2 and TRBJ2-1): EPEVTQTPSHQVTQMGQEVILRCVPISNHLYFYWYRQILGQKVEFLVSFYNNEISEKSEIFDDQFSVERPDGSNFTLKIRSTKLEDSAMYFCASIPGTALNEQFFGPGTRLTVL.

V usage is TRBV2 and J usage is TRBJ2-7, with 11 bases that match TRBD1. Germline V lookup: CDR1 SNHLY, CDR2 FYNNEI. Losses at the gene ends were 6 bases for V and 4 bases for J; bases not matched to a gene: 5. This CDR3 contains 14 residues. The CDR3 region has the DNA TGTGCCAGCAGCCCCGGGACAGGGGGGTACGAGCAGTACTTC. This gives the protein CASSPGTGGYEQYF.

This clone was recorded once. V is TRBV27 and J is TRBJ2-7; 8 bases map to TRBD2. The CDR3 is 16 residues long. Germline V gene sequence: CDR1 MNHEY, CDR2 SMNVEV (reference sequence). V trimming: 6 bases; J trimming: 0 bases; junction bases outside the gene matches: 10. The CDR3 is CASRPLSAGDSYEQYF. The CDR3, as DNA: TGTGCCAGCAGACCCCTATCAGCGGGGGACTCCTACGAGCAGTACTTC.

The CDR3 loop reads CASSIGQGAGASYGYTF. CDR3 nucleotides: TGTGCCAGCAGTATAGGACAGGGGGCAGGGGCTTCCTATGGCTACACCTTC. This sequence joins TRBV2 and TRBJ1-2; 11 nucleotides match TRBD1. J lost 4 bases, V lost 5 bases, and 12 bases had no gene match. Germline V gene lookup returns CDR1 SNHLY and CDR2 FYNNEI. The CDR3 totals 17 residues.

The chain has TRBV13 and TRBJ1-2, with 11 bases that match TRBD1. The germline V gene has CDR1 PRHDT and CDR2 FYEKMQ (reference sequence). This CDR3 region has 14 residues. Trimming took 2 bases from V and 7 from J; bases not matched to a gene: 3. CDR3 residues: CASSLSGQGVGYTF. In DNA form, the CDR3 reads TGTGCCAGCAGCTTATCGGGACAGGGGGTTGGCTACACCTTC.

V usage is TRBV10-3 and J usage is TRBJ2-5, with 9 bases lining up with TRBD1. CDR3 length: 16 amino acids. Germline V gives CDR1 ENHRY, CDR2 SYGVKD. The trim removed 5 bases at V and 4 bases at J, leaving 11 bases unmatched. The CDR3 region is CAISPRTGDGGETQYF. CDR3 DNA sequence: TGTGCCATCAGTCCTAGGACAGGGGACGGCGGAGAGACCCAGTACTTC.

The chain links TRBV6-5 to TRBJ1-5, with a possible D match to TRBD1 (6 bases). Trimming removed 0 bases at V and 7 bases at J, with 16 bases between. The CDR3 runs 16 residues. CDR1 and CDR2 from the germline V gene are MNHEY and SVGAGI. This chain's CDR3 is CASSYSVVGGEQPQHF. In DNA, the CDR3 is TGTGCCAGCAGTTACTCGGTAGTAGGGGGGGAACAGCCCCAGCATTTT.

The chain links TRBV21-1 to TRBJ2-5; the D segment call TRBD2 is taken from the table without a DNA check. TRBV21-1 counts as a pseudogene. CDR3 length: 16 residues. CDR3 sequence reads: CASSKARDSHKETQYF. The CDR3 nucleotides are TGTGCCAGCAGCAAAGCCCGGGACTCCCATAAAGAGACCCAGTACTTC.

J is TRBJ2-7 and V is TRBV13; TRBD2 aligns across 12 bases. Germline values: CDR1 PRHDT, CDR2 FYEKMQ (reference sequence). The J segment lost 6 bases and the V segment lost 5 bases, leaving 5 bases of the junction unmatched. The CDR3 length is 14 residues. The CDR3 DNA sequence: TGTGCCAGCAGCCCCACTAGCGGGGGGTCCGAGCAGTACTTC. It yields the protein CASSPTSGGSEQYF.

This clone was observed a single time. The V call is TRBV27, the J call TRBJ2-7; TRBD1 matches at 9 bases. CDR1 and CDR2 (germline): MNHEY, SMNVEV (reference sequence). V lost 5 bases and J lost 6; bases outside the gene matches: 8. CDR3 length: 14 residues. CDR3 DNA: TGTGCCAGCAGTATCCGGGACAGGGTAGGCGAGCAGTACTTC. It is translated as CASSIRDRVGEQYF.

The CDR3, as DNA: TGTGCCAGCAGCTTAGATCTGGTAGATTCCGGGGAGCTGTTTTTT. Its protein is CASSLDLVDSGELFF. The chain has TRBV11-3 and TRBJ2-2; D is unresolved. Germline V gene data show CDR1 as SGHNT and CDR2 as YENEEA. V was pared by 0 bases and J by 6 bases, with 11 bases between. CDR3 length: 15 residues.

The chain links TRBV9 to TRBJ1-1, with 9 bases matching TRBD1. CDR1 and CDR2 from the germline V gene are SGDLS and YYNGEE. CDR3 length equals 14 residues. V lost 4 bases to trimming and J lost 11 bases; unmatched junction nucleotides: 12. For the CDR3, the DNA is TGTGCCAGCAGCTCCACGACAGGGGGAAATTTGGCTTTCTTT. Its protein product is CASSSTTGGNLAFF.

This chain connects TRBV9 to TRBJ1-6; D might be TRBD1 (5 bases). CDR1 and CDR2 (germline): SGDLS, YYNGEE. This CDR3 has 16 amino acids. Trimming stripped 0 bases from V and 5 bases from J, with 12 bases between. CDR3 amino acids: CASSVVPRAHNSPLHF. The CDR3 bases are TGTGCCAGCAGCGTAGTCCCCAGGGCTCATAATTCACCCCTCCACTTT.

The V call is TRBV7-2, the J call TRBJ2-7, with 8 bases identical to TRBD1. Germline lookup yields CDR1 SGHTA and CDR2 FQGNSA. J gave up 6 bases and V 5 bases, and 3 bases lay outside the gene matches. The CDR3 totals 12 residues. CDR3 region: CASSRDRGEQYF. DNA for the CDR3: TGTGCCAGCAGCCGCGACAGGGGCGAGCAGTACTTC.

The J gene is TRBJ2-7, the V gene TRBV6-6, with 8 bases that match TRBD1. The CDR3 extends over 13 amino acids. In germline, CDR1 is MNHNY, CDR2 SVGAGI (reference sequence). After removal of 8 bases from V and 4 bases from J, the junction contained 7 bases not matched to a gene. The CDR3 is CASEGQDFYEQYF. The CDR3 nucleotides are TGTGCCAGCGAGGGACAGGACTTTTACGAGCAGTACTTC.

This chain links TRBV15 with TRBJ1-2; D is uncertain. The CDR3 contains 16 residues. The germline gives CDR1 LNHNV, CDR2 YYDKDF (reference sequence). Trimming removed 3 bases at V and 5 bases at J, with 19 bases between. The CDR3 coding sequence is TGTGCCACCAGCAGTGACTCTAGCGTGAGAGTTTATGGCTACACCTTC. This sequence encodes CATSSDSSVRVYGYTF.

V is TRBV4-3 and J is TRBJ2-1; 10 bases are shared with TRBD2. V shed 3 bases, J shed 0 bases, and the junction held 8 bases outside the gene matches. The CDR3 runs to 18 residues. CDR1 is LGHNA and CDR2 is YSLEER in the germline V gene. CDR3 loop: CASSQRERGGTSYNEQFF. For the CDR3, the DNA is TGCGCCAGCAGCCAGAGGGAGCGGGGGGGGACCTCCTACAATGAGCAGTTCTTC.